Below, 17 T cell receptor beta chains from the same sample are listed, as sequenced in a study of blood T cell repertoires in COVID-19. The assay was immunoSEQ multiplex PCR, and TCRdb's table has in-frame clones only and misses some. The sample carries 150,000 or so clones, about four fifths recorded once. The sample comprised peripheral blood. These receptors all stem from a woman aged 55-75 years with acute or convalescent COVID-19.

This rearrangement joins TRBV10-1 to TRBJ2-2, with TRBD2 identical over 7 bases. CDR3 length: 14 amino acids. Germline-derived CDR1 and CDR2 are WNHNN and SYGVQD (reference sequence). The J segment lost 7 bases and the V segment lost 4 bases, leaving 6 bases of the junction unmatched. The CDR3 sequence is CASSAAGEGGELFF. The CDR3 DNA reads TGCGCCAGCAGTGCTGCCGGGGAGGGCGGGGAGCTGTTTTTT.

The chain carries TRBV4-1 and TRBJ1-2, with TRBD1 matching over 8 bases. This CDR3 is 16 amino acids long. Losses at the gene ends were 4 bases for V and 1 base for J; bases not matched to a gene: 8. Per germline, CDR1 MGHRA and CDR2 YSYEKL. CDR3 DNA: TGCGCCAGCAGCCCCCATACAGGGGGTGTTAACTATGGCTACACCTTC. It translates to CASSPHTGGVNYGYTF.

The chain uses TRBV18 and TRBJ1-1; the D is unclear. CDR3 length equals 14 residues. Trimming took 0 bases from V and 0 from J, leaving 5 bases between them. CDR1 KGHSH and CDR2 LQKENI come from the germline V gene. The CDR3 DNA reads TGTGCCAGCTCACCACCCGGAGTGAACACTGAAGCTTTCTTT. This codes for CASSPPGVNTEAFF. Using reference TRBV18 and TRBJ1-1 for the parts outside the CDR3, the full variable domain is NAGVMQNPRHLVRRRGQEARLRCSPMKGHSHVYWYRQLPEEGLKFMVYLQKENIIDESGMPKERFSAEFPKEGPSILRIQQVVRGDSAAYFCASSPPGVNTEAFFGQGTRLTVV.

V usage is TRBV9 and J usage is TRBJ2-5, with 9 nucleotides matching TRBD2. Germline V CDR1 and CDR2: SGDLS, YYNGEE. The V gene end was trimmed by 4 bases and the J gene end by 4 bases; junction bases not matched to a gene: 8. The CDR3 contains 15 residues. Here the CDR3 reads CASSLGIAGAETQYF. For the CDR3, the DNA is TGTGCCAGCAGCCTCGGGATAGCGGGGGCAGAGACCCAGTACTTC.

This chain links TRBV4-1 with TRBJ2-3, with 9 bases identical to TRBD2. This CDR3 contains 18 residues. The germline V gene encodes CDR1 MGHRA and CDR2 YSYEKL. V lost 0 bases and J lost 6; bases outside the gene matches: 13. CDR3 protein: CASSQDGTSGPPTDTQYF. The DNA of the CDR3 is TGCGCCAGCAGCCAAGACGGTACTAGCGGGCCCCCGACGGATACGCAGTATTTT.

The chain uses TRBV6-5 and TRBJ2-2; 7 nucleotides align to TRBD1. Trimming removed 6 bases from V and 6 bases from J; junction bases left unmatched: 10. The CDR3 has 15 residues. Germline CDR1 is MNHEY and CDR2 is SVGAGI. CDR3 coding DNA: TGTGCCAGCAGAATAACAGGGGTGTCCCCCGGGGAGCTGTTTTTT. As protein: CASRITGVSPGELFF.

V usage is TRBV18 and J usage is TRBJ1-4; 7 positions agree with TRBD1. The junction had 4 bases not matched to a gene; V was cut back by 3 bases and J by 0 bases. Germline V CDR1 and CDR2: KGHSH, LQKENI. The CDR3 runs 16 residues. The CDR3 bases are TGTGCCAGCTCACCGGACAGGCTAGCAACTAATGAAAAACTGTTTTTT. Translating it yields CASSPDRLATNEKLFF.

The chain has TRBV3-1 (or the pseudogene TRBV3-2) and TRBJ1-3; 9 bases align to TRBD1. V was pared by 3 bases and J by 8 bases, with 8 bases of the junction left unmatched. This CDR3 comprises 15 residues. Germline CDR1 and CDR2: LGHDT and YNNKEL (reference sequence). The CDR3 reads CASSHNRDRADTIYF. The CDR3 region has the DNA TGTGCCAGCAGCCATAACCGGGACAGGGCGGACACCATATATTTT.

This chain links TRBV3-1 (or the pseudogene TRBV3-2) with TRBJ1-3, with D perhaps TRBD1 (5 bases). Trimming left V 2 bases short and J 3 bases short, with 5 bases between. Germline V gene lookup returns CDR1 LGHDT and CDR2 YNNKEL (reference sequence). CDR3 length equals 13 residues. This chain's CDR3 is CASSQQGGNTIYF. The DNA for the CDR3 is TGTGCCAGCAGCCAACAGGGTGGAAACACCATATATTTT.

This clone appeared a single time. The CDR3 bases are TGTGCCAGCAGTGAACAGGGGACCATGAACACTGAAGCTTTCTTT. As protein: CASSEQGTMNTEAFF. V gene TRBV2 combines with J gene TRBJ1-1, with D possibly TRBD1 on 6 matching bases. Germline lookup yields CDR1 SNHLY and CDR2 FYNNEI. The CDR3 sequence is 15 residues long. V lost 2 bases, J lost 0 bases, and 10 bases lay in between.

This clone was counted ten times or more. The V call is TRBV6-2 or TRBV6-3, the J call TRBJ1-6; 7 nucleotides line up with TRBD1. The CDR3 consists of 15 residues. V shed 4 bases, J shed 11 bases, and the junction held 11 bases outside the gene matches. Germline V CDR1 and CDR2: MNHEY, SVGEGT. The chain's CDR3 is CASSSTGSGWAPLHF. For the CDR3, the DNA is TGTGCCAGCAGTTCGACAGGGTCGGGGTGGGCACCCCTCCACTTT.

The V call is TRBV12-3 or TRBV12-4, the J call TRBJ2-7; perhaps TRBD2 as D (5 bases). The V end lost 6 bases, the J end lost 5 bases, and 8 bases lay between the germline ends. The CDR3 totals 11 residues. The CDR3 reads CASSPGNEQYF. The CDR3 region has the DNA TGTGCCAGCAGCCCGGGGAACGAGCAGTACTTC.

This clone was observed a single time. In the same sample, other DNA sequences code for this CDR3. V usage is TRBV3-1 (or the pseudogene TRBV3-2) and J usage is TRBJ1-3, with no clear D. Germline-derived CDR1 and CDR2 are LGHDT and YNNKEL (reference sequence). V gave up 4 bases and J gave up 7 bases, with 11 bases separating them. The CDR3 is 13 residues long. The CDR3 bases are TGTGCCAGCAGCCCTGGACTGGGGAACACCATATATTTT. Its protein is CASSPGLGNTIYF.

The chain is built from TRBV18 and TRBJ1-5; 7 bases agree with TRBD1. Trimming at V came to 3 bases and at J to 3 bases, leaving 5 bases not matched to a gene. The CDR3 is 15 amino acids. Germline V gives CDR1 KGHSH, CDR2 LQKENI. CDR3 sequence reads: CASSPQTGNNQPQHF. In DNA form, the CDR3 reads TGTGCCAGCTCACCCCAGACAGGGAACAATCAGCCCCAGCATTTT.

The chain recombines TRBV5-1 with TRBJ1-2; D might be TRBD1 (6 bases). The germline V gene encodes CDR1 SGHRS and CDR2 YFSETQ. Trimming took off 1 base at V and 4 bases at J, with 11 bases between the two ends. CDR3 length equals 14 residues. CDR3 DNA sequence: TGCGCCAGCAGCTTGATAGGGGGATCCTATGGCTACACCTTC. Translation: CASSLIGGSYGYTF.

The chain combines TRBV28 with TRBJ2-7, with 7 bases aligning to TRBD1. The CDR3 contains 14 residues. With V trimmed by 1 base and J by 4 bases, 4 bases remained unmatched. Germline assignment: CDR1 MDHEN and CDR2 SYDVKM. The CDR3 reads CASSLSRQGYEQYV. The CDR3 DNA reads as TGTGCCAGCAGTTTATCAAGACAGGGATACGAGCAGTACGTC.

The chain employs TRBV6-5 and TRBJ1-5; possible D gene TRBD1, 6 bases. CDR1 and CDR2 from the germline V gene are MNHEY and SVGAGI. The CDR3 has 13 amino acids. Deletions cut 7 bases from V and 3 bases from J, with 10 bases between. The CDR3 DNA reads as TGTGCCAGCAAGCAGGGACACAATCAGCCCCAGCATTTT. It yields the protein CASKQGHNQPQHF.